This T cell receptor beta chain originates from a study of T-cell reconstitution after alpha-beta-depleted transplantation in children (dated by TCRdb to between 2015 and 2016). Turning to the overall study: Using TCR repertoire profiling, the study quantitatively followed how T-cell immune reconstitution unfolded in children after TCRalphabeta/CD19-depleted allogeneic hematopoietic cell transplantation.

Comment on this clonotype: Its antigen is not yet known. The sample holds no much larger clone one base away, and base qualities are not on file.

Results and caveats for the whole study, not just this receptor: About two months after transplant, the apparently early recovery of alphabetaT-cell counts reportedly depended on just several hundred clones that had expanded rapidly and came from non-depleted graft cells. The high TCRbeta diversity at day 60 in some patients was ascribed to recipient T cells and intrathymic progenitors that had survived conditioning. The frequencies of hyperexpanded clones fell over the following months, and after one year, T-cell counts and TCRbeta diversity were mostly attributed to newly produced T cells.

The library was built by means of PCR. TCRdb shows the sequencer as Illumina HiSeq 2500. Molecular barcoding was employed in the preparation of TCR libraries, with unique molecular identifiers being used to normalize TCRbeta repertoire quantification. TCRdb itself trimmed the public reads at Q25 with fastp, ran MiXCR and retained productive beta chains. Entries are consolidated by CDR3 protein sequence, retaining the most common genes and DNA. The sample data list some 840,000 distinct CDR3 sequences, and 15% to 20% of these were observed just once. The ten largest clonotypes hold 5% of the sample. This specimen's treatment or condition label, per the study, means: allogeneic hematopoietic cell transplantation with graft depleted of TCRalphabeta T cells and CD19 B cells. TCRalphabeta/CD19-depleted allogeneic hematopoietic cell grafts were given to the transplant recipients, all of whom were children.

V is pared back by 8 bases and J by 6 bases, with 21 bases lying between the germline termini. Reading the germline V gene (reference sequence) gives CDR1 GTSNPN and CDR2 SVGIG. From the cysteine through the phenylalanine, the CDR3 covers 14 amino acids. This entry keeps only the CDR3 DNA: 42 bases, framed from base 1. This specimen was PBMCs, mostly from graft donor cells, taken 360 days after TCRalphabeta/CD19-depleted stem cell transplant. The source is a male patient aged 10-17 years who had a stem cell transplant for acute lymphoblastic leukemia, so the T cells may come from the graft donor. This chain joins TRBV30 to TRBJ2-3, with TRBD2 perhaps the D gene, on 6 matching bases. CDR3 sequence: CARESRGKNDTQYF. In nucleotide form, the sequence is TGTGCCCGGGAGAGCCGAGGGAAGAACGATACGCAGTATTTT.